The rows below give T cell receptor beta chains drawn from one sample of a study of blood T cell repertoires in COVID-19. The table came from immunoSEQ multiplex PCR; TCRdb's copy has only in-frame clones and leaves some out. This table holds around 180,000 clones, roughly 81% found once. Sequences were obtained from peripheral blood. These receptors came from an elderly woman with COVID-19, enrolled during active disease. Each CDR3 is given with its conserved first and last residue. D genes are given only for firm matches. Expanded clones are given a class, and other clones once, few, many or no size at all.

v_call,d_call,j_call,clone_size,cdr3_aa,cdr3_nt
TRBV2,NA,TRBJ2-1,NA,CASSEDRGNEQFF,TGTGCCAGCAGTGAAGATCGGGGCAATGAGCAGTTCTTC
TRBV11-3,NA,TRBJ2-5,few,CASSLGGGGWGETQYF,TGTGCCAGCAGCTTAGGGGGTGGAGGGTGGGGAGAGACCCAGTACTTC
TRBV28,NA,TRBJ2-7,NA,CASSLNGYHSYEQYF,TGTGCCAGCAGTTTAAACGGTTACCACTCCTACGAGCAGTACTTC
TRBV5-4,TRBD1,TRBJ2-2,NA,CASSSGQGLVTGELFF,TGTGCCAGCAGCTCCGGACAGGGGTTGGTCACCGGGGAGCTGTTTTTT
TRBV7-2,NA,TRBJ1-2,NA,CASSLPFGGGTNYGYTF,TGTGCCAGCAGCTTACCCTTTGGTGGGGGGACTAACTATGGCTACACCTTC
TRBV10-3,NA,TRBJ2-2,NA,CAIRNPGVGKGTGELFF,TGTGCCATCAGGAACCCAGGGGTGGGGAAAGGCACCGGGGAGCTGTTTTTT
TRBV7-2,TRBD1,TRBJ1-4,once,CASSSYTGAHGEKLFF,TGTGCCAGCAGCTCATACACAGGGGCCCACGGTGAAAAACTGTTTTTT
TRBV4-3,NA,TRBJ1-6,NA,CASSRERQHNSPLHF,TGCGCCAGCAGCCGAGAACGACAGCATAATTCACCCCTCCACTTT
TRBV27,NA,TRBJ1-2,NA,CASSLLGDKANYGYTF,TGTGCCAGCAGTTTATTGGGGGACAAAGCTAACTATGGCTACACCTTC
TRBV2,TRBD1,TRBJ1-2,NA,CASRGDSSYGYTF,TGTGCCAGCAGGGGGGACAGTAGCTATGGCTACACCTTC
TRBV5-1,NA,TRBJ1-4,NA,CASSLTGTTATNEKLFF,TGCGCCAGCAGCTTAACCGGGACAACCGCAACTAATGAAAAACTGTTTTTT
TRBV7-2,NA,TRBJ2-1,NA,CASSSYHADEQFF,TGTGCCAGCAGCTCCTATCACGCGGATGAGCAGTTCTTC
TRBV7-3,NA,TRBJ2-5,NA,CASSENLAAQETQYF,TGTGCCAGCAGCGAAAATTTAGCCGCCCAAGAGACCCAGTACTTC
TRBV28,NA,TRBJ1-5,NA,CASTSIGGFNQPQHF,TGTGCCAGCACCTCTATAGGGGGTTTCAATCAGCCCCAGCATTTT
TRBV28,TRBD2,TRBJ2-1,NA,CASTGLVDNEQFF,TGTGCCAGCACAGGACTAGTTGACAATGAGCAGTTCTTC
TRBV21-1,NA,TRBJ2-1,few,CASSNVTGRAGYNEQFF,TGTGCCAGCAGCAACGTTACCGGGAGGGCCGGCTACAATGAGCAGTTCTTC
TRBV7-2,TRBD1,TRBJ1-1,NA,CASSFGTGRVGAFF,TGTGCCAGCAGCTTCGGGACAGGGAGAGTGGGAGCTTTCTTT
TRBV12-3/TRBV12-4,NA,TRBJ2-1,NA,CASSFFNEQFF,TGTGCCAGCAGTTTCTTTAATGAGCAGTTCTTC
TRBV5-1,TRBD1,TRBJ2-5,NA,CASSRDRGIETQYF,TGCGCCAGCAGCAGGGACAGGGGGATCGAGACCCAGTACTTC
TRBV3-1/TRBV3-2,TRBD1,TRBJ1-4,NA,CASRPITGDGKLFF,TGTGCCAGCAGGCCTATCACAGGGGACGGAAAACTGTTTTTT
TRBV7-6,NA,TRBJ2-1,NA,CASSTTGRGLYNEQFF,TGTGCCAGCAGCACTACCGGCCGCGGGCTATACAATGAGCAGTTCTTC
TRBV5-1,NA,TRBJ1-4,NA,CASRRGQLNEKLFF,TGCGCCAGCAGGAGAGGACAGTTAAATGAAAAACTGTTTTTT
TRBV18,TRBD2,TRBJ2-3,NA,CASSPPAGYTDTQYF,TGTGCCAGCTCACCACCAGCGGGGTACACAGATACGCAGTATTTT
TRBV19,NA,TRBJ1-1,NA,CATTRGSTEAFF,TGTGCCACGACCAGGGGTAGCACTGAAGCTTTCTTT